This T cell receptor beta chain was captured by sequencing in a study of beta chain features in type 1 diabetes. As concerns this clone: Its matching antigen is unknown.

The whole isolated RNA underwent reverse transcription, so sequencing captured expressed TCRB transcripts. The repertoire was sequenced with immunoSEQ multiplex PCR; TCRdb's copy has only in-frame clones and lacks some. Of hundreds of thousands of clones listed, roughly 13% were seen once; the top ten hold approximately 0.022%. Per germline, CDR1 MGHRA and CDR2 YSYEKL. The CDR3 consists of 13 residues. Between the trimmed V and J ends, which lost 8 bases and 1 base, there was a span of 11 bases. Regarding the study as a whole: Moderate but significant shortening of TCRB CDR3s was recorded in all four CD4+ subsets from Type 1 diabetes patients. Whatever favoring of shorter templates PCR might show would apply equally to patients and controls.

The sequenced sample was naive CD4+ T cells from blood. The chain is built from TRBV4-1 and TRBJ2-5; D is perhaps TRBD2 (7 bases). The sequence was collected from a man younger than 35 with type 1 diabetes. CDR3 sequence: CASAAGAQETQYF. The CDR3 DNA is TGCGCCAGCGCCGCGGGGGCCCAAGAGACCCAGTACTTC.